This TCR beta chain was captured by sequencing in a study of T-cell memory formation after mild COVID-19 (dated by TCRdb to 2020 to 2022). Concerning the study at large: TCR sequence clusters from the two donors were largely donor specific. Two young, previously healthy adult volunteers made up the cohort, one male and one female. T-cell clones expanding and contracting after mild COVID-19 in two donors were tracked by longitudinal TCRalpha and TCRbeta repertoire sequencing.

Ficoll-Paque density gradient centrifugation was used to isolate PBMCs. From its cysteine to its phenylalanine, the CDR3 spans 15 amino acids. Here the CDR3 DNA is all that survives: 45 bases in frame from base 1. CDR1 SGHRS and CDR2 YFSETQ are derived from the germline V gene. Trimming takes 4 bases from V and 8 bases from J, and the germline ends sit 19 bases apart. To note about this clonotype: Its antigen is unknown. The input lacks base qualities; no much larger clone sits a single base away.

Instrument used: Illumina NovaSeq 6000. TCRalpha and TCRbeta cDNA libraries were built by 5'RACE with constant-segment primers, adding sample barcodes and unique molecular identifiers. RNA was extracted from every sample with Trizol reagent. Libraries were amplified in two PCR steps, with a second sample barcode and Illumina TruSeq adapters added in the second step. The libraries were sequenced on an Illumina NovaSeq using 2 x 150 bp paired-end reads. The study's own analysis went as follows. Reads were demultiplexed and collapsed into UMI-guided consensus sequences with migec v1.2.7. With mixcr v2.1.11, UMI consensuses were aligned to TRA and TRB V and J templates and assembled into clonotypes. Expanded or contracted clonotypes were those called significant by both edgeR and NoisET, with noise models trained on biological replicates. For edgeR calls, a false discovery rate-adjusted p below 0.01 and a log2 fold-change threshold of 1 were applied. As an exploratory analysis of dynamics, PCA with hierarchical clustering was applied to max-normalized trajectories of the 1000 most abundant clonotypes. Each responding clone was given a CD4 or CD8 phenotype based on the CD4+ and CD8+ repertoires, which had been sequenced separately. TCRdb took the public reads, trimmed them with fastp at Q25, ran MiXCR for clone calling and kept in-frame beta chains. Under each unique CDR3 protein, matching rows form one entry showing the most common genes and DNA. The V and J calls follow TCRdb's processing rather than the paper's. Recorded for this sample are 350,000 to 450,000 distinct CDR3 sequences; approximately 15% of them occurred a single time. The top ten clones comprise roughly a fifth of the sample.

The study at large found these results: Contracting CD4+ clones turned up mainly in the CM and EM memory subsets, whereas EMRA was where CD8+ clones were enriched. The study included only a couple of mild cases, and larger cohorts that include severe cases with pre-infection samples were judged to be necessary. Some responding clones were detected in pre-infection memory, which suggested that pre-existing cross-reactive memory T cells had joined the SARS-CoV-2 response. SARS-CoV-2 specificity of the second-wave clones peaking on day 37 was not confirmed. Clones that contracted from day 15 to 85 showed balanced CD4/CD8 phenotypes, whereas a second wave of clones that expanded from day 15 to 37 leaned towards CD4+.

Material: PBMCs or a T cell subset sorted from them (not recorded which). Here the chain combines TRBV5-1 and TRBJ2-1; tentative D gene TRBD1, with 6 bases matching. The receptor was derived from a man aged 18 to 30 who had mild COVID-19 (a few samples of this study predate the infection). The sample titles of this study are shuffled in the database, so cell type and time point are left out; the donor was told from shared clones. Read as DNA, the sequence is TGCGCCAGCAGCCCTGGGGGCAGGGTAATCGATGAGCAGTTCTTC. Its translation is CASSPGGRVIDEQFF.